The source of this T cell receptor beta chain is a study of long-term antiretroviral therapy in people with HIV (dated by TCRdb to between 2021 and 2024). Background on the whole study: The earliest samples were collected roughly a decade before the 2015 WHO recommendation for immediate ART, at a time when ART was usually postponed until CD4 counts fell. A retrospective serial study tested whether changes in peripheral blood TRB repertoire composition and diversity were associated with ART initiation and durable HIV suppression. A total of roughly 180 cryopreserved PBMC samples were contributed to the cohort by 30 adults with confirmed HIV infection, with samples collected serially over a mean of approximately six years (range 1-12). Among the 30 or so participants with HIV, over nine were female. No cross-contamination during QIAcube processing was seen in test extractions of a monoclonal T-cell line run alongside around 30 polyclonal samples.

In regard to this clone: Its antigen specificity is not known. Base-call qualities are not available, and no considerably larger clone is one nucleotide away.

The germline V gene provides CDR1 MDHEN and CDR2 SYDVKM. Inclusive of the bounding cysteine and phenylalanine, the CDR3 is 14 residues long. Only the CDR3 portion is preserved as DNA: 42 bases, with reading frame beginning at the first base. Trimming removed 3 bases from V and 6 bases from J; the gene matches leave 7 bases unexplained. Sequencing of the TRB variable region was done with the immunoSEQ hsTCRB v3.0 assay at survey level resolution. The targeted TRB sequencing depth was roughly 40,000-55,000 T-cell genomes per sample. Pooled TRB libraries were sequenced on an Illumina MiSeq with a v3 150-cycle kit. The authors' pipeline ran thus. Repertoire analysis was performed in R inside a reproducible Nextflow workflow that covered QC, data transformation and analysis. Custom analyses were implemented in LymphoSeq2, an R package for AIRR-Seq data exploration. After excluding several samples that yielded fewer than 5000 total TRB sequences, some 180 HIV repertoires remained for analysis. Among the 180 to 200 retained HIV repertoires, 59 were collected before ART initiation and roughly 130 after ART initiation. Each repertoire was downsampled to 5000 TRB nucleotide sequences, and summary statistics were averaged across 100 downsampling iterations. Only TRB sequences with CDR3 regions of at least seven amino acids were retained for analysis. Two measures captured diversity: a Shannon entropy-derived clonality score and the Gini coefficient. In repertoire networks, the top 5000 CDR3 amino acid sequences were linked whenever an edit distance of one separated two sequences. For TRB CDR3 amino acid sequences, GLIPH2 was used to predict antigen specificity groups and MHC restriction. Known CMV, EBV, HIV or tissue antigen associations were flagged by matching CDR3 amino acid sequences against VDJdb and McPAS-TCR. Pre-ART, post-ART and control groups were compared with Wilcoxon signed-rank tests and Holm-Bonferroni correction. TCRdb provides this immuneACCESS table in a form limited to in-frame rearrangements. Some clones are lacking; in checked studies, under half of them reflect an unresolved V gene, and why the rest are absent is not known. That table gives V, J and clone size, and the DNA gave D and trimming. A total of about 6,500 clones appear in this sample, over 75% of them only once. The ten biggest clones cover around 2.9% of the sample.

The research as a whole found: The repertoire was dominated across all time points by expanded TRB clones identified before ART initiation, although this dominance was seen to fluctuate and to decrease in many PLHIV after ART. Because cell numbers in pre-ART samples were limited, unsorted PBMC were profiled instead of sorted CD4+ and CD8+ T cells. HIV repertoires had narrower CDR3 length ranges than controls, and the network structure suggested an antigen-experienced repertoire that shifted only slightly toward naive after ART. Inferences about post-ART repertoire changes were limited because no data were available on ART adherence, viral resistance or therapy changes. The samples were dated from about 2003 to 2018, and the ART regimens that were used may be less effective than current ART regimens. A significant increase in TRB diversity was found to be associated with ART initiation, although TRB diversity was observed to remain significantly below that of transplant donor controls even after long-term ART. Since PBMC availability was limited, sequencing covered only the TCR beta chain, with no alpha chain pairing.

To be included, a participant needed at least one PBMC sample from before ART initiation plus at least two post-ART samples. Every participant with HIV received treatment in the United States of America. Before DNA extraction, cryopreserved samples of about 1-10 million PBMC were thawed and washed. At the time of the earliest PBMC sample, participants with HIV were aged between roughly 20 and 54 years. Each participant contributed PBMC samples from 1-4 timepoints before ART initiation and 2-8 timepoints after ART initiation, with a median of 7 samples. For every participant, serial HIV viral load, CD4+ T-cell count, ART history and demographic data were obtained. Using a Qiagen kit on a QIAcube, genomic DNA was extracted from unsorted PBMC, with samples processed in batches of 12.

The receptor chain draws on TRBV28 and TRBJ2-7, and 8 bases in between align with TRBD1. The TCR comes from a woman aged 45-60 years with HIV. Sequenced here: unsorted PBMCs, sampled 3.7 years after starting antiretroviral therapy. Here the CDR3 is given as CASSFLDRETEQYF. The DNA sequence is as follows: TGTGCCAGCAGTTTTTTGGACAGGGAAACCGAGCAGTACTTC.